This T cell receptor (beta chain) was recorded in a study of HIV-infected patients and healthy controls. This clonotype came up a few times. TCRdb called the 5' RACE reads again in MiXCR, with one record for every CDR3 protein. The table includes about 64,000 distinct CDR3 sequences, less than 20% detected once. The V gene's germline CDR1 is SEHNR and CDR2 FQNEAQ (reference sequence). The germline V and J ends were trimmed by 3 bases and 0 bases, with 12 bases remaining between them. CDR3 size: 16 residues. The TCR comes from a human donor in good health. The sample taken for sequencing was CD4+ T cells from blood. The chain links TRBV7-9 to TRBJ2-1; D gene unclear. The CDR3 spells CASSLTIMSSYNEQFF. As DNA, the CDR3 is TGTGCCAGCAGCTTGACAATCATGAGCTCCTACAATGAGCAGTTCTTC.